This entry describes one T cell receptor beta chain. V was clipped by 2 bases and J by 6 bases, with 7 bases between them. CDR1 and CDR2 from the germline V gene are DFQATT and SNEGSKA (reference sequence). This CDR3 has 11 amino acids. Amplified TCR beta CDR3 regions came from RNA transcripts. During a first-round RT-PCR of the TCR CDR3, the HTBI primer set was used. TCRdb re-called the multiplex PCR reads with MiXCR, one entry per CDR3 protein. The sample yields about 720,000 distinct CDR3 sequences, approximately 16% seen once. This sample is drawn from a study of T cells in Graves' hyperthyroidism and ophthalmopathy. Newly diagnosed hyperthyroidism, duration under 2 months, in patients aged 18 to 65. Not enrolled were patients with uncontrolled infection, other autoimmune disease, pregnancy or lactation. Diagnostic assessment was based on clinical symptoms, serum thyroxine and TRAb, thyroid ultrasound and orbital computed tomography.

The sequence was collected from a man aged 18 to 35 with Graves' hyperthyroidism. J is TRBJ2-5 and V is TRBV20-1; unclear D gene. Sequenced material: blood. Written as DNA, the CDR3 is TGCAGTGCTAGATCGATTCAGACCCAGTACTTC. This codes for CSARSIQTQYF.